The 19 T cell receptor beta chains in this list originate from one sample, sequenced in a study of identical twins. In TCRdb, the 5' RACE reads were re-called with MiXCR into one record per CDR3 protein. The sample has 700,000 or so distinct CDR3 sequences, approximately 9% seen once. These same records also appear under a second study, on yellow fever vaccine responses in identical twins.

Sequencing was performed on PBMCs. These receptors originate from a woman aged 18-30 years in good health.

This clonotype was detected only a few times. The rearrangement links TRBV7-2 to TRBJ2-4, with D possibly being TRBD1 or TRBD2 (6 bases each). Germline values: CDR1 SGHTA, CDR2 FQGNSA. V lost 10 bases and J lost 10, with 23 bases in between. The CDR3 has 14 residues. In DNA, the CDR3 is TGTGCCACCGCTTCTACTCGGGGGCCGGGAATTCAGTACTTC. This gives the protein CATASTRGPGIQYF.

Here the CDR3 reads CASSQDLGRGGSYEQYF. The CDR3 region has the DNA TGCGCCAGCAGCCAAGACCTCGGGCGGGGGGGCTCCTACGAGCAGTACTTC. This chain joins TRBV4-1 and TRBJ2-7; 9 bases fit TRBD2. This CDR3 is 17 amino acids long. The germline gives CDR1 MGHRA, CDR2 YSYEKL. V shed 0 bases and J 0 bases; nucleotides not matched to a gene: 6.

CDR3 amino acids: CSVGRTGSYEQYF. The CDR3 nucleotides are TGCAGCGTTGGAAGGACAGGCTCCTACGAGCAGTACTTC. V usage is TRBV29-1 and J usage is TRBJ2-7; 7 bases align to TRBD1. V gave up 4 bases and J gave up 0 bases; unmatched junction bases: 3. Germline loops: CDR1 SQVTM, CDR2 ANQGSEA. CDR3 length: 13 residues.

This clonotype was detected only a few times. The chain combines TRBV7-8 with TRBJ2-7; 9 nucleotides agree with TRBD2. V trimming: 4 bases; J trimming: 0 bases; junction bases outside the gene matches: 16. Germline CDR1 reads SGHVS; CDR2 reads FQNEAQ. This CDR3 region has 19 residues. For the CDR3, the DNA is TGTGCCAGCAGCTCCCCGGCGACTAGCGGTGGGCCCCTCTCCTACGAGCAGTACTTC. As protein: CASSSPATSGGPLSYEQYF.

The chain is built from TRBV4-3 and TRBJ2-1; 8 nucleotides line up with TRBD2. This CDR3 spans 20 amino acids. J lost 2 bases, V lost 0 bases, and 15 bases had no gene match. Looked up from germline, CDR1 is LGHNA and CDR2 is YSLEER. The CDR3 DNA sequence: TGCGCCAGCAGCCAAGACGTCGGGACTAGTCCGAAAGGGCCCTACAATGAGCAGTTCTTC. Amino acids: CASSQDVGTSPKGPYNEQFF.

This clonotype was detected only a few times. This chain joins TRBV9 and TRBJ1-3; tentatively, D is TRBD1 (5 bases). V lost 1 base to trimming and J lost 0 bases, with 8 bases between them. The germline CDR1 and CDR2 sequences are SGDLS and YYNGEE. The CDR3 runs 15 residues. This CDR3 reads CASSVSGGSGNTIYF. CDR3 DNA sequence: TGTGCCAGCAGCGTATCGGGGGGCTCTGGAAACACCATATATTTT.

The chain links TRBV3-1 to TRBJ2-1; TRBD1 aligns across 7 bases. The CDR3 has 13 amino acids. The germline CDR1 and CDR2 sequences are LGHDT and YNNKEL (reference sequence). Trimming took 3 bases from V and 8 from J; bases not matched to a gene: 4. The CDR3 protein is CASSHRQGYEQFF. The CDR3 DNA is TGTGCCAGCAGCCACCGACAGGGCTATGAGCAGTTCTTC.

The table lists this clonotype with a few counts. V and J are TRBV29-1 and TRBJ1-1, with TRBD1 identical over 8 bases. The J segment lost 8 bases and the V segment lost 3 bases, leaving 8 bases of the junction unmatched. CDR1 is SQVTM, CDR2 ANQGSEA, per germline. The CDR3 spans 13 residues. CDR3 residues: CSVDRVRTGEAFF. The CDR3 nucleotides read TGCAGCGTTGATAGGGTCCGGACAGGGGAAGCTTTCTTT.

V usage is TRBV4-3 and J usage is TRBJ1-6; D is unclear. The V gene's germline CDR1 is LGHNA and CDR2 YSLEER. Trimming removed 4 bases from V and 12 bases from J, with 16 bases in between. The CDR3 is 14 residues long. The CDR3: CASSPATGIGPLHF. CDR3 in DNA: TGCGCCAGCAGCCCGGCCACTGGGATAGGACCCCTCCACTTT.

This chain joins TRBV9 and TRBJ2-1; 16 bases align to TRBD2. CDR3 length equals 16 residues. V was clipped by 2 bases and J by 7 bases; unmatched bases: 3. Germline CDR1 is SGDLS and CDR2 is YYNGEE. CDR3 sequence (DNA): TGTGCCAGCAGCGTGGGACTAGCGGGGGGGAGGAATGAGCAGTTCTTC. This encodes CASSVGLAGGRNEQFF.

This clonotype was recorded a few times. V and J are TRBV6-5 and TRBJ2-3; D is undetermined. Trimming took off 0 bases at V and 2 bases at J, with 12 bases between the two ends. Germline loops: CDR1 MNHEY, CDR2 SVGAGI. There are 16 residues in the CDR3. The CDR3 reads CASSYSPGGNTDTQYF. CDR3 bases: TGTGCCAGCAGTTACTCCCCCGGTGGAAACACAGATACGCAGTATTTT.

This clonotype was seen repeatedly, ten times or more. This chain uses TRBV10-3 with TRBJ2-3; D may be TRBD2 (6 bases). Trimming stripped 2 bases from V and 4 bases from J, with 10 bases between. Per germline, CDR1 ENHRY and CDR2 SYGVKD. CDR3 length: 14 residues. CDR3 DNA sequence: TGTGCCATCAGTGAGGGAGGGTTCGCAGATACGCAGTATTTT. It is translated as CAISEGGFADTQYF.

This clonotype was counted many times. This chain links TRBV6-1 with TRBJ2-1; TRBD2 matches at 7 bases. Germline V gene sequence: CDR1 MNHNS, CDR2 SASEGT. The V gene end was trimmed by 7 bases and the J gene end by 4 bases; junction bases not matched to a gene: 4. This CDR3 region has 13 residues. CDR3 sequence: CASKMGLYNEQFF. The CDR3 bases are TGTGCCAGCAAAATGGGACTATACAATGAGCAGTTCTTC.

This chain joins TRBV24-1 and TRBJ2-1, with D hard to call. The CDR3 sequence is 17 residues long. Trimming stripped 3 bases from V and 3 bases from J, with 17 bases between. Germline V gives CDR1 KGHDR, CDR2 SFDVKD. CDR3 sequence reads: CATSDPNTLVSYNEQFF. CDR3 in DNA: TGTGCCACCAGTGATCCGAACACCTTGGTGAGCTACAATGAGCAGTTCTTC.

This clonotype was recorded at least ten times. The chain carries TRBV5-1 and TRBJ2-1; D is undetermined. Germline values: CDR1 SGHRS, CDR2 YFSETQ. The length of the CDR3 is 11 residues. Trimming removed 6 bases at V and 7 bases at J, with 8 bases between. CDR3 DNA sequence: TGCGCCAGCACCCTGGGGAATGAGCAGTTCTTC. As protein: CASTLGNEQFF.

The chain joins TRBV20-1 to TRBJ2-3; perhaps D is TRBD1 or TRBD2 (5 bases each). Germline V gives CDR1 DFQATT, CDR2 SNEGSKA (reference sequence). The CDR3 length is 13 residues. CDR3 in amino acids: CSPRGISTDTQYF. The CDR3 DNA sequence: TGCAGCCCCCGGGGCATTAGCACAGATACGCAGTATTTT.

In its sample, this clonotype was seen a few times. DNA of the CDR3: TGTGCCAGCAGGGGGCTTGATTCACCCCTCCACTTT. Translated, it gives CASRGLDSPLHF. This chain links TRBV27 with TRBJ1-6; TRBD1 might be the D (5 bases). The V gene lost 6 bases and the J gene lost 8 bases, with 8 bases spanning the gap. Germline V gene sequence: CDR1 MNHEY, CDR2 SMNVEV (reference sequence). The CDR3 covers 12 residues.

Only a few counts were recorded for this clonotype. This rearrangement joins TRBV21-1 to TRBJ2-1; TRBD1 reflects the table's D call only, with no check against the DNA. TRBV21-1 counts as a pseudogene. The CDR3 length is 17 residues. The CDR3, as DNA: TGTGCCAGCAGCAATGATGCGGGGCTGAGCTCCTACAATGAGCAGTTCTTC. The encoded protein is CASSNDAGLSSYNEQFF.

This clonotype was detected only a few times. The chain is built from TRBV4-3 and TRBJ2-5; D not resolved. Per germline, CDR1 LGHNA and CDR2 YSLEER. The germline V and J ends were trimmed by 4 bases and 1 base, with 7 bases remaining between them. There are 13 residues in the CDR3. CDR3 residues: CASSLWVQETQYF. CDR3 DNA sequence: TGCGCCAGCAGCCTCTGGGTCCAAGAGACCCAGTACTTC.